Each of the 25 T cell receptor beta chains below was sequenced from the same sample in a study of blood T cell repertoires in COVID-19. Produced via immunoSEQ multiplex PCR; TCRdb's table is partial and in-frame only. Among 200,000 to 300,000 clones listed, nearly 90% were seen once. Sequencing was carried out using peripheral blood. These receptors were obtained from a woman aged 25-40 years with acute or convalescent COVID-19.

The chain is built from TRBV24-1 and TRBJ2-7; TRBD1 agrees at 8 bases. CDR3 length: 15 amino acids. V shed 4 bases and J 3 bases; nucleotides not matched to a gene: 7. Germline V CDR1 and CDR2: KGHDR, SFDVKD. The DNA for the CDR3 is TGTGCCACCAGTGACCCGGGACAGGTTTACTACGAGCAGTACTTC. It encodes CATSDPGQVYYEQYF.

In its sample, this clone was seen once. V gene TRBV18 combines with J gene TRBJ2-5, with D unclear. The V end lost 6 bases, the J end lost 2 bases, and 13 bases lay between the germline ends. This CDR3 has 14 amino acids. Germline V gene data show CDR1 as KGHSH and CDR2 as LQKENI. Here the CDR3 DNA reads TGTGCCAGCTCCCTCGATTTACAGCAAGAGACCCAGTACTTC. This sequence encodes CASSLDLQQETQYF.

The chain combines TRBV7-9 with TRBJ2-7; D is undetermined. Germline V CDR1 and CDR2: SEHNR, FQNEAQ (reference sequence). This CDR3 has 15 residues. V lost 5 bases, J lost 2 bases, and 16 bases lay in between. Here the CDR3 reads CASSKLKGSPYEQYF. The CDR3 region has the DNA TGTGCCAGCAGCAAACTAAAAGGAAGTCCCTACGAGCAGTACTTC.

The chain joins TRBV3-1 (or the pseudogene TRBV3-2) to TRBJ2-3; no clear D. Trimming took 3 bases from V and 5 from J, leaving 3 bases between them. In germline, CDR1 is LGHDT, CDR2 YNNKEL (reference sequence). This CDR3 region has 11 residues. CDR3 residues: CASSHRDTQYF. CDR3 coding DNA: TGTGCCAGCAGCCATCGAGATACGCAGTATTTT.

The V call is TRBV7-2, the J call TRBJ2-1, with TRBD2 matching over 7 bases. The CDR3 consists of 15 residues. Germline V gene data show CDR1 as SGHTA and CDR2 as FQGNSA. The V and J ends lost 0 bases and 7 bases, in that order; junction bases with no gene match: 6. CDR3 in amino acids: CASSLAGGPGNEQFF. The CDR3 nucleotides read TGTGCCAGCAGCTTAGCGGGAGGGCCGGGGAATGAGCAGTTCTTC.

The CDR3 protein is CASSLAWTGVKDTGELFF. The CDR3 region has the DNA TGCGCCAGCAGCTTGGCCTGGACAGGGGTGAAGGACACCGGGGAGCTGTTTTTT. The gene calls are TRBV5-1 and TRBJ2-2; 9 positions agree with TRBD1. The CDR3 is 18 residues long. Germline CDR1 SGHRS, CDR2 YFSETQ. Unmatched junction bases numbered 9, after V lost 0 bases and J lost 3 bases.

The rearrangement uses TRBV9 and TRBJ2-3; tentative D call: TRBD2 (5 bases). Germline CDR1 SGDLS, CDR2 YYNGEE. V was shortened by 1 base and J by 1 base, with 7 bases between the two germline ends. The CDR3 has 14 residues. CDR3 coding DNA: TGTGCCAGCAGCGTATTGGAGGGCACAGATACGCAGTATTTT. This sequence encodes CASSVLEGTDTQYF.

A single count supports this clone. The rearrangement links TRBV25-1 to TRBJ2-5, with 12 nucleotides matching TRBD2. Germline V gives CDR1 MGHDK, CDR2 SYGVNS. The J segment lost 5 bases and the V segment lost 1 base, leaving 5 bases of the junction unmatched. The CDR3 contains 16 residues. The CDR3 reads CASSESSGRAGETQYF. The DNA of the CDR3 is TGTGCCAGCAGTGAATCTAGCGGGAGGGCCGGGGAGACCCAGTACTTC.

This clone came up a few times. This chain connects TRBV24-1 to TRBJ2-2; maybe TRBD1 (6 bases). The CDR3 extends over 15 amino acids. Germline V gives CDR1 KGHDR, CDR2 SFDVKD. Trimming left V 3 bases short and J 6 bases short, with 13 bases between. The CDR3 loop is CATSDGNRVSGELFF. The DNA for the CDR3 is TGTGCCACCAGTGATGGGAACAGGGTGTCCGGGGAGCTGTTTTTT.

The chain carries TRBV3-1 (or the pseudogene TRBV3-2) and TRBJ2-2, with TRBD2 identical over 10 bases. CDR3 length equals 16 residues. The V gene end was trimmed by 0 bases and the J gene end by 6 bases; junction bases not matched to a gene: 4. Per germline, CDR1 LGHDT and CDR2 YNNKEL (reference sequence). CDR3 residues: CASSQDITSGAGELFF. Here the CDR3 DNA reads TGTGCCAGCAGCCAAGATATAACTAGCGGGGCCGGGGAGCTGTTTTTT.

This clone was picked up one time. The rearrangement links TRBV27 to TRBJ2-7, with 8 bases fitting TRBD2. Germline V CDR1 and CDR2: MNHEY, SMNVEV (reference sequence). The length of the CDR3 is 14 residues. V gave up 5 bases and J gave up 4 bases; unmatched junction bases: 7. The CDR3 nucleotides are TGTGCCAGCAGTCCAGGGACTAGTTTGTACGAGCAGTACTTC. It yields the protein CASSPGTSLYEQYF.

The CDR3 sequence: CASRNTGTGELFF. The CDR3 DNA follows: TGTGCCAGTAGGAACACGGGCACCGGGGAGCTGTTTTTT. This chain connects TRBV19 to TRBJ2-2; D ambiguous. Germline CDR1 is LNHDA and CDR2 is SQIVND (reference sequence). The V and J ends lost 6 bases and 4 bases respectively, with 9 bases between them. This CDR3 comprises 13 residues.

This clone appeared a few times. At one end the junction does not follow the germline gene, possibly because of a read error. The V and J genes are TRBV7-7 and TRBJ2-3, with a possible D match to TRBD2 (6 bases). This CDR3 region has 16 residues. CDR1 SSHAT and CDR2 FNYEAQ come from the germline V gene (reference sequence). As DNA, the CDR3 is TGTGCTAGCAGCTCCCGACTGGGACGGGGGACAGATACGCAGTATTTT. Translating gives CASSSRLGRGTDTQYF.

V gene TRBV7-9 combines with J gene TRBJ2-3; 9 bases are shared with TRBD1. CDR3 size: 16 residues. V gave up 5 bases and J gave up 3 bases; unmatched junction bases: 9. The germline gives CDR1 SEHNR, CDR2 FQNEAQ (reference sequence). The chain's CDR3 is CASSLQGAQWTDTQYF. The CDR3 nucleotides are TGTGCCAGCAGCCTACAGGGGGCGCAGTGGACAGATACGCAGTATTTT.

J is TRBJ2-3 and V is TRBV6-4, with 8 bases that match TRBD1. The CDR3 has 14 residues. CDR1 and CDR2 from the germline V gene are MRHNA and SNTAGT. V was pared by 0 bases and J by 4 bases, with 0 bases of the junction left unmatched. The CDR3, as DNA: TGTGCCAGCAGTGACTCGACAGGGGCAGATACGCAGTATTTT. This sequence encodes CASSDSTGADTQYF.

In this sample, this clone turned up once. The CDR3 sequence: CSVVVGGGIAYEQYF. The CDR3 DNA is TGCAGCGTCGTAGTTGGGGGGGGCATAGCCTACGAGCAGTACTTC. V gene TRBV29-1 combines with J gene TRBJ2-7, with D possibly TRBD2 on 7 matching bases. This CDR3 has 15 residues. Germline CDR1 and CDR2: SQVTM and ANQGSEA. Trimming shortened V by 6 bases and J by 2 bases, and 20 bases separated the two germline ends.

Remarks on this clone: The sample has other DNA sequences that encode this CDR3 too. V and J are TRBV2 and TRBJ1-6; TRBD1 matches at 9 bases. CDR3 size: 13 residues. The germline V gene has CDR1 SNHLY and CDR2 FYNNEI. V was clipped by 9 bases and J by 8 bases; unmatched bases: 5. DNA of the CDR3: TGTGCCAGAGGGGGACAGGGAGATTCACCCCTCCACTTT. Translating gives CARGGQGDSPLHF.

The rearrangement joins TRBV7-9 to TRBJ1-6; D not resolved. CDR3 length: 16 amino acids. With 1 base removed from V and 1 base from J, the gap between germline ends came to 8 bases. Germline V lookup: CDR1 SEHNR, CDR2 FQNEAQ (reference sequence). CDR3 bases: TGTGCCAGCAGCTTAGAACAGCCGTCCTATAATTCACCCCTCCACTTT. Encoded protein: CASSLEQPSYNSPLHF.

This clone was counted once. The chain couples TRBV7-9 to TRBJ2-5, with D possibly being TRBD1 (5 bases). Germline values: CDR1 SEHNR, CDR2 FQNEAQ (reference sequence). The CDR3 contains 15 residues. V dropped 2 bases and J dropped 5 bases, with 15 bases sitting between them. This chain's CDR3 is CASSLLEGEGETQYF. The CDR3 DNA reads as TGTGCCAGCAGCTTATTGGAAGGGGAAGGGGAGACCCAGTACTTC.

The chain carries TRBV7-2 and TRBJ2-1; 8 bases agree with TRBD1. CDR1 and CDR2 (germline): SGHTA, FQGNSA. The V segment lost 8 bases and the J segment 9 bases; nucleotides outside the gene matches: 6. This CDR3 has 12 residues. DNA of the CDR3: TGTGCCAGCGGACAGGGTTACGGTGAGCAGTTCTTC. Amino acid sequence: CASGQGYGEQFF.

This clone was observed a single time. J is TRBJ2-1 and V is TRBV20-1; 9 nucleotides align to TRBD2. V lost 3 bases, J lost 8 bases, and 8 bases stayed unmatched. The germline gives CDR1 DFQATT, CDR2 SNEGSKA (reference sequence). The CDR3 is made up of 14 amino acids. DNA of the CDR3: TGCAGTGCTAGTATTCTAGCGGGAATGTATGAGCAGTTCTTC. Its translation is CSASILAGMYEQFF.

This clone was seen a handful of times. The CDR3 region has the DNA TGTGCCAGCGAGGGACAGTATGGCTACACCTTC. This sequence encodes CASEGQYGYTF. The chain employs TRBV7-9 and TRBJ1-2, with TRBD1 matching over 7 bases. This CDR3 is built from 11 residues. V was pared by 8 bases and J by 5 bases, with 2 bases of the junction left unmatched. The germline V gene encodes CDR1 SEHNR and CDR2 FQNEAQ (reference sequence).

This chain connects TRBV11-3 to TRBJ1-6; no definite D call. The V gene's germline CDR1 is SGHNT and CDR2 YENEEA. This CDR3 comprises 14 residues. The V end lost 5 bases, the J end lost 9 bases, and 14 bases lay between the germline ends. The CDR3 DNA reads as TGTGCCAGCAGCCTACGTCTAGATGGTTCACCCCTCCACTTT. This codes for CASSLRLDGSPLHF. Complete variable domain (other parts from reference TRBV11-3 and TRBJ1-6): EAGVVQSPRYKIIEKKQPVAFWCNPISGHNTLYWYLQNLGQGPELLIRYENEEAVDDSQLPKDRFSAERLKGVDSTLKIQPAELGDSAVYLCASSLRLDGSPLHFGNGTRLTVT.

This sequence joins TRBV4-3 and TRBJ1-5; perhaps TRBD1 as D (6 bases). There are 16 residues in the CDR3. Trimming left V 0 bases short and J 5 bases short, with 14 bases between. Germline CDR1 LGHNA, CDR2 YSLEER. CDR3: CASSQEFGQGHQPQHF. The CDR3 region has the DNA TGCGCCAGCAGCCAAGAGTTCGGCCAGGGGCATCAGCCCCAGCATTTT.

This clone appeared a single time. The chain carries TRBV11-2 and TRBJ2-3; the D is unclear. In germline, CDR1 is SGHAT, CDR2 FQNNGV. V was pared by 6 bases and J by 2 bases, with 9 bases between. The CDR3 loop spans 13 amino acids. This CDR3 reads CASRNHYTDTQYF. In DNA form, the CDR3 reads TGTGCCAGCAGGAATCACTACACAGATACGCAGTATTTT.